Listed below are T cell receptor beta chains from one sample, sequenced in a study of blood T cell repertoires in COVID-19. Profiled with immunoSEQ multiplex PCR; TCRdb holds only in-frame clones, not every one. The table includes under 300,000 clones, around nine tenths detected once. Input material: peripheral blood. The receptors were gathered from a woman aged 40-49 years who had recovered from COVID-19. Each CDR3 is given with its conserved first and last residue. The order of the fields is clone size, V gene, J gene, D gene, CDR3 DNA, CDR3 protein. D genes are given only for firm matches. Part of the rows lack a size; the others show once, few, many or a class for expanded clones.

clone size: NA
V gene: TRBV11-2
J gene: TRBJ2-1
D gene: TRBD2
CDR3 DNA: TGTGCCAGCAGCCCCGGGAGGACTGTAAATGAGCAGTTCTTC
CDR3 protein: CASSPGRTVNEQFF

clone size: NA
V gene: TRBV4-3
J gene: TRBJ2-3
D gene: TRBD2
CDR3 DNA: TGCGCCAGCAGCCAACCGGGACTAGCGGGAGGTGAAGGCACAGATACGCAGTATTTT
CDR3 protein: CASSQPGLAGGEGTDTQYF

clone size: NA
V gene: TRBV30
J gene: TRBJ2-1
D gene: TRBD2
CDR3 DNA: TGTGCCTGGAGTGTGCGGCGGGAGGGCCGGGATGAGCAGTTCTTC
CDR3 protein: CAWSVRREGRDEQFF

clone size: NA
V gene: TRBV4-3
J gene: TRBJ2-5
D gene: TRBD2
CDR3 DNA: TGCGCCAGCAGCCAAGATTGGCGGGAGGTGGAGACCCAGTACTTC
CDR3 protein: CASSQDWREVETQYF

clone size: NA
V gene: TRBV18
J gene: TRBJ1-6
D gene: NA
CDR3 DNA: TGTGCCAGCTCGCAGGACATAGGGAATTCACCCCTCCACTTT
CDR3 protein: CASSQDIGNSPLHF

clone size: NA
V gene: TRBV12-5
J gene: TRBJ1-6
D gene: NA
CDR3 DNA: TGTGCTAGTGGTTCCTACAGAGATTCACCCCTCCACTTT
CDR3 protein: CASGSYRDSPLHF

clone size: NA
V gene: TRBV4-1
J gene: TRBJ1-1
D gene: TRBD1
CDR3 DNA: TGCGCCAGCAGCCAAGGACAGGGCTTGTACGGCACTGAAGCTTTCTTT
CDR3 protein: CASSQGQGLYGTEAFF

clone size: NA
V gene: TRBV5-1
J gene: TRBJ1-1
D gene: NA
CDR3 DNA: TGCGCCAGCAGCTTGAGGGGCGGCACTGAAGCTTTCTTT
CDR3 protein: CASSLRGGTEAFF

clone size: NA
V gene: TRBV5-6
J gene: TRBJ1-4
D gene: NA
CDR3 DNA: TGTGCCAGCAGCTTGGTAGGACAAAATGAAAAACTGTTTTTT
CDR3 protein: CASSLVGQNEKLFF

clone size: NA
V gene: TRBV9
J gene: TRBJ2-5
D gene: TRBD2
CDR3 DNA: TGTGCCAGCAGCGTAGGTAGCGGGGACTCCCGAGAGACCCAGTACTTC
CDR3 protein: CASSVGSGDSRETQYF

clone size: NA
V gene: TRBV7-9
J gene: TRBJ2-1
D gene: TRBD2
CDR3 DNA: TGTGCCAGCAGTCAGGCTGCGGGAGGGAGCTCCTACAATGAGCAGTTCTTC
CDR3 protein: CASSQAAGGSSYNEQFF

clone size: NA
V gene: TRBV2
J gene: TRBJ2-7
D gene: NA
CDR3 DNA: TGTGCCAGCAGGAAGGACTTTACTTACGAGCAGTACTTC
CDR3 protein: CASRKDFTYEQYF

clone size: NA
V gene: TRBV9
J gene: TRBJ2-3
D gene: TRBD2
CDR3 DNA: TGTGCCAGCAGCGCGAGCGGGGGCCGCAGCACAGATACGCAGTATTTT
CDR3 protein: CASSASGGRSTDTQYF

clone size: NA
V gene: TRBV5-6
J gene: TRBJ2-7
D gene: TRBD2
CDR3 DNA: TGTGCCAGCACCATGGGGGGGTACGAGCAGTACTTC
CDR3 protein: CASTMGGYEQYF

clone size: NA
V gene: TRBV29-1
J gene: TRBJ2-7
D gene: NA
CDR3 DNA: TGCAGCGTTGAAGCAGGGAAAACCTACGAGCAGTACTTC
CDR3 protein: CSVEAGKTYEQYF

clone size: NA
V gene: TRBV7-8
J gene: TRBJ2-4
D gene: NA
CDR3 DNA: TGTGCCAGCAGCTTGGAGGGTCGGGTGAAAAACATTCAGTACTTC
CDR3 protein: CASSLEGRVKNIQYF

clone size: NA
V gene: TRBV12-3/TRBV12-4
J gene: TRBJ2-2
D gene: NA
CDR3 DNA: TGTGCCAGCAGTGCCGGGACAGGGGAGCTGTTTTTT
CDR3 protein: CASSAGTGELFF

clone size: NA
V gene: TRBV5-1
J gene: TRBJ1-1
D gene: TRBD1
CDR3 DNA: TGCGCCAGCACCTGGGGTCAGGGGGTGAACACTGAAGCTTTCTTT
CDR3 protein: CASTWGQGVNTEAFF

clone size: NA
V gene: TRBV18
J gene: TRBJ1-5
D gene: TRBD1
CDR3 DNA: TGTGCCAGCTCACCGCTGACAGGGCGCAATCAGCCCCAGCATTTT
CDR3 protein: CASSPLTGRNQPQHF

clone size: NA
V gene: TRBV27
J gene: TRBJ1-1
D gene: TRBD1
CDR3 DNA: TGTGCCAGCACTCTAACAGGGGGGAACACTGAAGCTTTCTTT
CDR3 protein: CASTLTGGNTEAFF

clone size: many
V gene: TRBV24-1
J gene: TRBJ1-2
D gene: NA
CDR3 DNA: TGTGCCACCCGGAGCCTAGGCCCGGGCTATGGCTACACCTTC
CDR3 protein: CATRSLGPGYGYTF

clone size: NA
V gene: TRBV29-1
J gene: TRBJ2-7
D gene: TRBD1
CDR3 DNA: TGCAGCGTATCCCCAAGAGACAGGGGGGTCTACGAGCAGTACTTC
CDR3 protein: CSVSPRDRGVYEQYF

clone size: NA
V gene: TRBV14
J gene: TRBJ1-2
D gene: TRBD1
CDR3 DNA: TGTGCCAGCAGCTCGGACAGGGGCTATGGCTACACCTTC
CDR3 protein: CASSSDRGYGYTF

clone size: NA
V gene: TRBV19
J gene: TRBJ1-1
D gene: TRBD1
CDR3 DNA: TGTGCCAGTAGTATTTCAGGGGGATTGAACACTGAAGCTTTCTTT
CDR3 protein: CASSISGGLNTEAFF

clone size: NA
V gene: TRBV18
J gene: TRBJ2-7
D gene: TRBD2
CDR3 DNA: TGTGCCAGCTCACCAGGACTAGCGGGGCCCTACGAGCAGTACTTC
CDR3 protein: CASSPGLAGPYEQYF

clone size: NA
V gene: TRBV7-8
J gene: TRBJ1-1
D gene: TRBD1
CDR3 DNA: TGTGCCAGCACCCCCGAGGGGGCTTCATCTGAAGCTTTCTTT
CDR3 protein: CASTPEGASSEAFF

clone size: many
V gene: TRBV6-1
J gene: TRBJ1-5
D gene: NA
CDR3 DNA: TGTGCCAGCAGTGAATCGGGTTATCAGCCCCAGCATTTT
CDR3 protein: CASSESGYQPQHF

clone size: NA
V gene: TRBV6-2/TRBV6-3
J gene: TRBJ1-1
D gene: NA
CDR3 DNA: TGTGCCAGCAGTACAGGGATTCGAAACACTGAAGCTTTCTTT
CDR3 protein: CASSTGIRNTEAFF

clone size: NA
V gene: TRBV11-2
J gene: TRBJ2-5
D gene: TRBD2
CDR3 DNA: TGTGCCAGCAGCTTAGATTTATCGGGGGGTGTTACCCAGTACTTC
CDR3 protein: CASSLDLSGGVTQYF

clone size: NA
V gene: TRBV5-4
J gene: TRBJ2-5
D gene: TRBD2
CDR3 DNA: TGTGCCAGCAGCCCCGTGGGGGGGCAAGAGACCCAGTACTTC
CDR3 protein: CASSPVGGQETQYF

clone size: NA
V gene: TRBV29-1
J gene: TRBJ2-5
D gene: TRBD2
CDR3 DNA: TGCAGCGCCGGCCGAGGGGGGAGCGGGAGGGCGGAGACCCAGTACTTC
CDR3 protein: CSAGRGGSGRAETQYF

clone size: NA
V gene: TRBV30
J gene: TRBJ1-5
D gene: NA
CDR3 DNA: TGTGCCTGGAGCCCCCACGGGGGGTCCAATCAGCCCCAGCATTTT
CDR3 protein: CAWSPHGGSNQPQHF